Following are 30 T cell receptor beta chains from one sample sequenced in a study of blood T cell repertoires in COVID-19. Assay: immunoSEQ multiplex PCR; the TCRdb copy retains only in-frame clones and omits some. The table records over 400,000 clones, 70% to 90% of them present only once. Input material: peripheral blood. The receptors stem from a human donor in a cohort sampled during active COVID-19.

J is TRBJ2-3 and V is TRBV30, with D maybe TRBD2 (5 bases). The CDR3 extends over 14 amino acids. V lost 6 bases to trimming and J lost 4 bases, with 17 bases between them. CDR1 and CDR2 (germline): GTSNPN, SVGIG (reference sequence). Here the CDR3 reads CACDYGIPADTQYF. The CDR3 DNA is TGTGCCTGTGATTACGGGATCCCCGCAGATACGCAGTATTTT.

The genes are TRBV12-3 or TRBV12-4 and TRBJ1-1; D gene ambiguous. V was clipped by 6 bases and J by 6 bases, with 8 bases between them. CDR3 length: 11 residues. The CDR3 loop is CASSRGPEAFF. CDR3 DNA: TGTGCCAGCAGCCGGGGTCCTGAAGCTTTCTTT.

The CDR3 DNA sequence: TGTGCCAGCAGCCCCCGGGATAGCGGGAGGGTCGGCAAAAACATTCAGTACTTC. Encoded protein: CASSPRDSGRVGKNIQYF. The rearrangement uses TRBV11-2 and TRBJ2-4; 11 bases map to TRBD2. This CDR3 region has 18 residues. The V segment lost 5 bases and the J segment 3 bases; nucleotides outside the gene matches: 12. CDR1 is SGHAT and CDR2 is FQNNGV in the germline V gene.

The chain recombines TRBV28 with TRBJ1-1; D unclear. The CDR3 is 13 residues long. Germline CDR1 MDHEN, CDR2 SYDVKM. V shed 2 bases and J shed 2 bases, with 6 bases lying between them. The CDR3 loop reads CASSLGHNTEAFF. The CDR3 DNA is TGTGCCAGCAGTTTAGGGCACAACACTGAAGCTTTCTTT.

The genes are TRBV7-2 and TRBJ2-2, with 8 bases lining up with TRBD2. This CDR3 region has 15 residues. The germline V gene has CDR1 SGHTA and CDR2 FQGNSA. Unmatched junction bases numbered 3, after V lost 2 bases and J lost 4 bases. CDR3: CASSLTGGFTGELFF. The CDR3 DNA follows: TGTGCCAGCAGCTTAACGGGAGGGTTCACCGGGGAGCTGTTTTTT.

The chain carries TRBV2 and TRBJ1-2, with D perhaps matching TRBD1 (5 bases). Germline assignment: CDR1 SNHLY and CDR2 FYNNEI. The CDR3 has 14 residues. V was trimmed by 5 bases and J by 7 bases, leaving 17 bases between them. CDR3: CASSRDSGGSGYTF. The CDR3 coding sequence is TGTGCCAGCAGTAGGGACTCAGGAGGGAGTGGCTACACCTTC.

V is TRBV28 and J is TRBJ1-1; D is unresolved. CDR1 and CDR2 (germline): MDHEN, SYDVKM. CDR3 length: 13 amino acids. V was pared by 3 bases and J by 1 base, with 6 bases between. CDR3 loop: CASSFRGNTEAFF. The DNA for the CDR3 is TGTGCCAGCAGTTTTCGGGGGAACACTGAAGCTTTCTTT.

V usage is TRBV19 and J usage is TRBJ2-1, with 8 bases matching TRBD1. This CDR3 region has 15 residues. The V gene end was trimmed by 3 bases and the J gene end by 8 bases; junction bases not matched to a gene: 9. CDR1 and CDR2 from the germline V gene are LNHDA and SQIVND (reference sequence). CDR3 nucleotides: TGTGCCAGTAGTATGGGGGCAGGGGGCATTGATGAGCAGTTCTTC. Its translation is CASSMGAGGIDEQFF.

V gene TRBV5-5 combines with J gene TRBJ2-1; 10 bases map to TRBD1. The ends lost 4 bases at V and 3 bases at J; junction bases unmatched: 4. Germline CDR1 reads SGHKS; CDR2 reads YYEKEE (reference sequence). This CDR3 has 15 amino acids. The CDR3 sequence: CASSTGTGVYNEQFF. DNA of the CDR3: TGTGCCAGCAGCACCGGGACAGGGGTCTACAATGAGCAGTTCTTC.

The V and J genes are TRBV10-3 and TRBJ2-3, with a weak D call TRBD2 (5 bases). From germline, CDR1 is ENHRY and CDR2 SYGVKD. Trimming stripped 2 bases from V and 4 bases from J, with 13 bases between. This CDR3 has 15 amino acids. In DNA, the CDR3 is TGTGCCATCAGTGAGATAGGACTTGGGGCAGATACGCAGTATTTT. Protein product: CAISEIGLGADTQYF.

The V gene is TRBV29-1, the J gene TRBJ2-2, with 9 bases fitting TRBD1. The trim removed 2 bases at V and 3 bases at J, leaving 1 base unmatched. The CDR3 contains 14 residues. Germline assignment: CDR1 SQVTM and CDR2 ANQGSEA. CDR3 in amino acids: CSVERTGDTGELFF. In DNA, the CDR3 is TGCAGCGTTGAACGGACAGGGGACACCGGGGAGCTGTTTTTT.

J is TRBJ2-7 and V is TRBV28; 9 bases are a match to TRBD1. J gave up 4 bases and V 4 bases, and 11 bases lay outside the gene matches. Germline assignment: CDR1 MDHEN and CDR2 SYDVKM. CDR3 length: 16 residues. The CDR3 sequence is CASSSPSGQGMYEQYF. DNA for the CDR3: TGTGCCAGCAGTTCCCCCTCGGGACAGGGTATGTACGAGCAGTACTTC. Full variable domain (missing parts from reference TRBV28 and TRBJ2-7): DVKVTQSSRYLVKRTGEKVFLECVQDMDHENMFWYRQDPGLGLRLIYFSYDVKMKEKGDIPEGYSVSREKKERFSLILESASTNQTSMYLCASSSPSGQGMYEQYFGPGTRLTVT.

The chain has TRBV27 and TRBJ2-5; tentatively, D is TRBD2 (8 bases). Trimming shortened V by 6 bases and J by 4 bases, and 21 bases separated the two germline ends. There are 16 residues in the CDR3. Germline values: CDR1 MNHEY, CDR2 SMNVEV (reference sequence). The DNA for the CDR3 is TGTGCCAGCAGCACAGGGGACGGGAGGGCCGGAGAGACCCAGTACTTC. This encodes CASSTGDGRAGETQYF.

The chain links TRBV7-8 to TRBJ2-5; 9 bases are a match to TRBD2. Losses at the gene ends were 6 bases for V and 5 bases for J; bases not matched to a gene: 4. The CDR3 is 13 residues long. Germline lookup yields CDR1 SGHVS and CDR2 FQNEAQ. This CDR3 is CASRAGGVETQYF. Here the CDR3 DNA reads TGTGCCAGCAGAGCGGGAGGAGTGGAGACCCAGTACTTC.

This CDR3 is CASSTDSNTGELFF. Written as DNA, the CDR3 is TGTGCCAGCAGCACCGACTCTAACACCGGGGAGCTGTTTTTT. This chain uses TRBV5-6 with TRBJ2-2; D ambiguous. Germline V gene sequence: CDR1 SGHDT, CDR2 YYEEEE. This CDR3 is built from 14 residues. Trimming removed 4 bases from V and 2 bases from J, with 9 bases in between. The entire variable domain, with the rest obtained from reference TRBV5-6 and TRBJ2-2, is as follows: DAGVTQSPTHLIKTRGQQVTLRCSPKSGHDTVSWYQQALGQGPQFIFQYYEEEERQRGNFPDRFSGHQFPNYSSELNVNALLLGDSALYLCASSTDSNTGELFFGEGSRLTVL.

DNA of the CDR3: TGTGCCACCACAAAACAAGGGGCCAACGTCCTGACTTTC. Translating gives CATTKQGANVLTF. The gene calls are TRBV24-1 and TRBJ2-6; D is ambiguous. CDR3 length equals 13 residues. Trimming shortened V by 8 bases and J by 4 bases, and 8 bases separated the two germline ends. Germline V gene lookup returns CDR1 KGHDR and CDR2 SFDVKD.

V is TRBV4-1 and J is TRBJ1-1; D possibly corresponds to TRBD1 (6 bases). This CDR3 is built from 15 residues. V was cut by 2 bases and J by 1 base, with 11 bases left in between. Germline V CDR1 and CDR2: MGHRA, YSYEKL. The CDR3 nucleotides read TGCGCCAGCAGCCAATTTTCGGGACAGAACACTGAAGCTTTCTTT. Encoded protein: CASSQFSGQNTEAFF.

The chain joins TRBV19 to TRBJ2-2; 7 bases map to TRBD2. Unmatched junction bases numbered 7, after V lost 3 bases and J lost 0 bases. Germline V gives CDR1 LNHDA, CDR2 SQIVND (reference sequence). The CDR3 covers 17 residues. The CDR3 region is CASSIRLAESNTGELFF. DNA of the CDR3: TGTGCCAGTAGTATTAGGCTAGCGGAGTCGAACACCGGGGAGCTGTTTTTT.

The chain employs TRBV5-1 and TRBJ2-6; possibly TRBD1 for D (5 bases). From germline, CDR1 is SGHRS and CDR2 YFSETQ. CDR3 length: 19 residues. V was cut by 1 base and J by 0 bases, with 17 bases left in between. The CDR3 DNA follows: TGCGCCAGCAGCTTGAATTGGGGCCTTGGACGCTCTGGGGCCAACGTCCTGACTTTC. Residues: CASSLNWGLGRSGANVLTF.

The chain couples TRBV5-1 to TRBJ2-1, with D possibly matching TRBD2 (6 bases). This CDR3 has 16 amino acids. Trimming cost V 0 bases and J 8 bases, with 18 bases left between them. CDR1 is SGHRS and CDR2 is YFSETQ in the germline V gene. The CDR3 nucleotides are TGCGCCAGCAGCTTGGTCGGCGGGGTACAAAGAGATGAGCAGTTCTTC. Protein: CASSLVGGVQRDEQFF.

V usage is TRBV4-2 and J usage is TRBJ2-7; 9 bases map to TRBD1. The V and J ends lost 4 bases and 1 base, in that order; junction bases with no gene match: 2. CDR1 LGHNA and CDR2 YNFKEQ come from the germline V gene. This CDR3 comprises 14 residues. The CDR3 DNA reads TGTGCCAGCAGCCCCGGGACAGGGTCCTACGAGCAGTACTTC. It yields the protein CASSPGTGSYEQYF.

The chain combines TRBV6-1 with TRBJ1-6, with D perhaps matching TRBD1 (6 bases). Trimming cost V 3 bases and J 0 bases, with 12 bases left between them. The CDR3 loop spans 17 amino acids. In germline, CDR1 is MNHNS, CDR2 SASEGT. The CDR3 here is CASSDWQGSSYNSPLHF. The CDR3 DNA is TGTGCCAGCAGTGATTGGCAGGGGAGCTCCTATAATTCACCCCTCCACTTT.

This clone was observed a single time. The chain is built from TRBV19 and TRBJ2-1, with 10 positions matching TRBD2. The CDR3 is made up of 16 amino acids. Germline V lookup: CDR1 LNHDA, CDR2 SQIVND (reference sequence). V gave up 1 base and J gave up 16 bases; unmatched junction bases: 16. CDR3: CASSIGQAGGPKADFF. As DNA, the CDR3 is TGTGCCAGTAGTATAGGGCAAGCGGGAGGGCCAAAGGCGGATTTCTTC.

This chain connects TRBV29-1 to TRBJ2-1; D is ambiguous. V was cut by 4 bases and J by 10 bases, with 11 bases left in between. This CDR3 has 11 amino acids. Germline V gene sequence: CDR1 SQVTM, CDR2 ANQGSEA. CDR3 nucleotide sequence: TGCAGCGTTGTTGGTTATCGGGAGCAGTTCTTC. Amino acid sequence: CSVVGYREQFF.

The chain carries TRBV6-6 and TRBJ2-7; D is unclear. V gave up 1 base and J gave up 7 bases, with 8 bases separating them. The germline CDR1 and CDR2 sequences are MNHNY and SVGAGI (reference sequence). This CDR3 comprises 12 residues. CDR3 in DNA: TGTGCCAGCAGTTACTTACACGGGGAGCAGTACTTC. It yields the protein CASSYLHGEQYF.

The chain recombines TRBV5-1 with TRBJ2-7; 7 nucleotides match TRBD1. The CDR3 covers 13 residues. Germline V gene data show CDR1 as SGHRS and CDR2 as YFSETQ. J was trimmed by 4 bases and V by 6 bases; bases with no gene match: 7. The CDR3 sequence is CASTSGTAYEQYF. The CDR3 DNA reads as TGCGCCAGCACCTCCGGGACAGCTTACGAGCAGTACTTC.

The rearrangement links TRBV11-2 to TRBJ2-5, with 8 bases that match TRBD2. Germline-derived CDR1 and CDR2 are SGHAT and FQNNGV. V trimming: 5 bases; J trimming: 2 bases; junction bases outside the gene matches: 13. CDR3 length: 17 residues. CDR3 in amino acids: CASSRNSAGGSQETQYF. As DNA, the CDR3 is TGTGCCAGCAGCCGTAATAGCGCGGGAGGAAGTCAAGAGACCCAGTACTTC.

The chain uses TRBV2 and TRBJ1-2; 8 bases fit TRBD1. Germline loops: CDR1 SNHLY, CDR2 FYNNEI. The CDR3 sequence is 14 residues long. The J segment lost 2 bases and the V segment lost 6 bases, leaving 5 bases of the junction unmatched. The CDR3 coding sequence is TGTGCCAGCAGCGGACAGGGAACAAACTATGGCTACACCTTC. This gives the protein CASSGQGTNYGYTF.

The chain carries TRBV7-9 and TRBJ2-5, with D uncertain. Trimming left V 2 bases short and J 2 bases short, with 18 bases between. Germline CDR1 reads SEHNR; CDR2 reads FQNEAQ (reference sequence). The CDR3 extends over 17 amino acids. CDR3 region: CASSLFPRSEIQETQYF. The CDR3 DNA is TGTGCCAGCAGCTTATTCCCCCGCTCGGAGATACAAGAGACCCAGTACTTC.

The chain couples TRBV7-2 to TRBJ2-7; 8 bases align to TRBD1. Germline assignment: CDR1 SGHTA and CDR2 FQGNSA. The CDR3 contains 17 residues. The V segment lost 6 bases and the J segment 2 bases; nucleotides outside the gene matches: 15. CDR3 bases: TGTGCCAGCAGTTCTACAGGGGGGATAGAGGAAGCCTACGAGCAGTACTTC. Protein: CASSSTGGIEEAYEQYF. The entire variable domain, with the rest obtained from reference TRBV7-2 and TRBJ2-7, is as follows: GAGVSQSPSNKVTEKGKDVELRCDPISGHTALYWYRQSLGQGLEFLIYFQGNSAPDKSGLPSDRFSAERTGGSVSTLTIQRTQQEDSAVYLCASSSTGGIEEAYEQYFGPGTRLTVT.